This T cell receptor beta chain is drawn from a study of T cells in Graves' hyperthyroidism and ophthalmopathy. Study conclusions and caveats: In the analysis, a 13 V-J model separated ophthalmopathy from stable hyperthyroidism.

The V and J ends lost 1 base and 5 bases respectively, with 17 bases between them. There are 16 residues in the CDR3. Amplified TCR beta CDR3 regions came from RNA transcripts. A set of HTBI primers served as the primers for a first-round RT-PCR of the TCR CDR3. TCRdb analysed the multiplex PCR reads with MiXCR anew, one entry per CDR3 protein. Of more than 500,000 distinct CDR3 sequences in the sample, 15% to 20% were seen once. This clonotype occurred many times. The antigen is unknown. The sample comprised blood. The TCR was taken from a woman aged 25 to 45 with Graves' hyperthyroidism. V usage is TRBV12-3 or TRBV12-4 and J usage is TRBJ1-1, with D possibly matching TRBD1 (5 bases). The CDR3 here is CASSLGRESIKTEAFF. CDR3 bases: TGTGCCAGCAGTTTAGGCAGGGAATCGATAAAGACTGAAGCTTTCTTT.